The clone carrying this T cell receptor beta chain showed up many times. Its specificity is not known. These data belong to a study of T-cell reconstitution after alpha-beta-depleted transplantation in children. Findings and limits, study-wide: Some patients' high day-60 TCRbeta diversity was traced to surviving recipient T cells and thymic progenitors. Once a year had passed after transplant, T-cell counts and diversity came mostly from newly produced T cells. Two months or so post-transplant, alpha-beta T cells reportedly derived from several hundred expanded graft clones.

The V gene end was trimmed by 3 bases and the J gene end by 1 base; junction bases not matched to a gene: 7. Germline V gene data show CDR1 as SGHRS and CDR2 as YFSETQ. The CDR3 covers 16 residues. Unique molecular identifiers featured in how the TCRbeta library was prepared. TCRdb fed the PCR reads into MiXCR, producing one record per CDR3 protein. The sample has 250,000 to 300,000 distinct CDR3 sequences, 11% seen once. The sequenced sample was peripheral blood, obtained 180 days after TCRalphabeta/CD19-depleted stem cell transplant. The chain is built from TRBV5-1 and TRBJ2-7; TRBD2 matches at 10 bases. The TCR was taken from a male patient between 2 and 10 years old who had a stem cell transplant for chronic granulomatous disease, so the T cells may come from the graft donor. CDR3 region: CASSSLTSGVSYEQYF. CDR3 nucleotides: TGCGCCAGCAGCTCGCTAACTAGCGGGGTTTCCTACGAGCAGTACTTC.